This TCR beta chain is from a study of T cell repertoires in cytomegalovirus infection. TCRdb used MiXCR to reprocess the reads, holding one entry per CDR3 protein. The top ten hold around 12% of the sample, which has 800,000 to 950,000 distinct CDR3 sequences, approximately 32% seen once. The CDR3 extends over 17 amino acids. V was trimmed by 0 bases and J by 4 bases, leaving 16 bases between them. Germline CDR1 LGHNA, CDR2 YNFKEQ. The table lists this clonotype with a count of one. What it recognizes is unknown. The material was cultured CD8+ T cells from PBMCs, obtained from culture after CMV antigen stimulation. The chain joins TRBV4-2 to TRBJ1-5; TRBD1 is a possible D gene (5 bases). This clonotype was obtained from a human donor in good health (CMV status not recorded). Some clones in this sample may be carry-over from other donors' samples. The CDR3: CASSQDSRIGGNQPQHF. The CDR3 DNA sequence: TGTGCCAGCAGCCAAGATTCTCGCATTGGGGGGAATCAGCCCCAGCATTTT.